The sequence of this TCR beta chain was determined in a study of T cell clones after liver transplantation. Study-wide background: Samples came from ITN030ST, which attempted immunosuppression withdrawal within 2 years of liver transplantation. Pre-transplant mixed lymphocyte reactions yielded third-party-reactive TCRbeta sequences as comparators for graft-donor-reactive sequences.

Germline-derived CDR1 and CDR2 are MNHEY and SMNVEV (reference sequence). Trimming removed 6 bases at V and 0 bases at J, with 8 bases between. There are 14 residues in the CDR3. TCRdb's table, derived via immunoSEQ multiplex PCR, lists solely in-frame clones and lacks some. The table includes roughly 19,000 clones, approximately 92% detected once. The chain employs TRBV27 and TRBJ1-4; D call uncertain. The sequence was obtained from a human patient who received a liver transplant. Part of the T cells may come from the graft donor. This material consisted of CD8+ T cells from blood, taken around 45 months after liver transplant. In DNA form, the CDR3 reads TGTGCCAGCAGCCCATTTGCAACTAATGAAAAACTGTTTTTT. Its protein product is CASSPFATNEKLFF.